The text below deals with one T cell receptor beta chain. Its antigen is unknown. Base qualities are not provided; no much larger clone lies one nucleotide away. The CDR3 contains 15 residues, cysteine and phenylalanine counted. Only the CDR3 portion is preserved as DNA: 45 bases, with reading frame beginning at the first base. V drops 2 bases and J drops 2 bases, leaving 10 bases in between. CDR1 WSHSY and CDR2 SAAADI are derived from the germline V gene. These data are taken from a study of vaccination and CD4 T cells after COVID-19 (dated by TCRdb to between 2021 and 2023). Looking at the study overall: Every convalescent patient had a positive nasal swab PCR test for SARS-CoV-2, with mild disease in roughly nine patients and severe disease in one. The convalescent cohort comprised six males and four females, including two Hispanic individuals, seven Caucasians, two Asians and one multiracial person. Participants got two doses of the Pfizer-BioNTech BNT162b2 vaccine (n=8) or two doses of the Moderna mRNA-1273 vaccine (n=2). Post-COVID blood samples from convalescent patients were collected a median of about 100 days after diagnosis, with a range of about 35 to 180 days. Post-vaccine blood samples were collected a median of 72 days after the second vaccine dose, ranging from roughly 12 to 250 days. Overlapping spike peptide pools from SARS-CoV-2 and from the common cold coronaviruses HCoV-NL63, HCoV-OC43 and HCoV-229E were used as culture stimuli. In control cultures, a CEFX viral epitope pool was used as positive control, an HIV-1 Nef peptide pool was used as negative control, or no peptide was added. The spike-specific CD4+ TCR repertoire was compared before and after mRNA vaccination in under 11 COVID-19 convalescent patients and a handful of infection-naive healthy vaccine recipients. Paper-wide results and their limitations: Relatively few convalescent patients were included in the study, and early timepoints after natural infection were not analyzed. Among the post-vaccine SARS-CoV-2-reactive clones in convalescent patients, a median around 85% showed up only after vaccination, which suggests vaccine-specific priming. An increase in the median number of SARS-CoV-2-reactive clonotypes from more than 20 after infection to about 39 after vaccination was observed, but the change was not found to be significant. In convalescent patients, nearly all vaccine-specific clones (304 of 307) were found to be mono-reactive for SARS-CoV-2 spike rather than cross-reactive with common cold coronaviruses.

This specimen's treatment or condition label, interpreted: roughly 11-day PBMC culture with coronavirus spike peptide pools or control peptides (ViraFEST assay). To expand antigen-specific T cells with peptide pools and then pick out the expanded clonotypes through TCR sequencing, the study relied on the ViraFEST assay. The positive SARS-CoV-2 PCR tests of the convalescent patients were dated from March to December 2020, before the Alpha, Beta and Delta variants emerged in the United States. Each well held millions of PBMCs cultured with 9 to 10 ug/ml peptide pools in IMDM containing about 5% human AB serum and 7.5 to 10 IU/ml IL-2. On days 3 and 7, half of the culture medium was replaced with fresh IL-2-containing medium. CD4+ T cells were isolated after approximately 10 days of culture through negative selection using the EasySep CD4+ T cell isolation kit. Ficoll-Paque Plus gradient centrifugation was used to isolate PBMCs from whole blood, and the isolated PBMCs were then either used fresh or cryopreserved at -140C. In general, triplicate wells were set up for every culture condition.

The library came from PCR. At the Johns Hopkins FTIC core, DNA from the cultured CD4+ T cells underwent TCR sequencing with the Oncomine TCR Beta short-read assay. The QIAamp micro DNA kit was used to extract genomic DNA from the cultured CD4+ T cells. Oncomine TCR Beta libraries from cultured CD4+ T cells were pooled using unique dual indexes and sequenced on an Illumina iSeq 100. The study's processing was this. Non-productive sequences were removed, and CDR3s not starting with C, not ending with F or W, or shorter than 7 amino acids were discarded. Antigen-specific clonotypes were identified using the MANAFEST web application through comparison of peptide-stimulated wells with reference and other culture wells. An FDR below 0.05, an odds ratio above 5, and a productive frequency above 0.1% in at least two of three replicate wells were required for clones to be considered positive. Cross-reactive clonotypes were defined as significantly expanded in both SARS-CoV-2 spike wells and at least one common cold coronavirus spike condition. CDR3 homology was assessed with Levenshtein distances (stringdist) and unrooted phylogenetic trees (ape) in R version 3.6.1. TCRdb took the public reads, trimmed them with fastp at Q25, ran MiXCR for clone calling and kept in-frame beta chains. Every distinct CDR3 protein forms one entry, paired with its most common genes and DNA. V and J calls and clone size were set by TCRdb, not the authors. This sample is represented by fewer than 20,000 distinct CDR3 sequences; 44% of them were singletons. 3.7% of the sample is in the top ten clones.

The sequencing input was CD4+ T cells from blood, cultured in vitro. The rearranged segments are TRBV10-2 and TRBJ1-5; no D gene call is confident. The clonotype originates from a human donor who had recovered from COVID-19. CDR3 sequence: CASSELGSGNQPQHF. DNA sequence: TGCGCCAGCAGTGAGCTCGGTAGTGGCAATCAGCCCCAGCATTTT.